This TCR beta chain emerged from a study of patients and donors after allogeneic stem cell transplantation. Each CDR3 protein is one row after TCRdb ran MiXCR on the RT-PCR reads. This sample has around 170,000 distinct CDR3 sequences, with 24% found just once. The length of the CDR3 is 15 residues. The V gene's germline CDR1 is SGHTA and CDR2 FQGNSA. The germline V and J ends were trimmed by 4 bases and 4 bases, with 13 bases remaining between them. The source is a human donor who was either an allogeneic HSCT recipient or a stem cell or donor lymphocyte infusion donor (not recorded which). It is not recorded whose cells these are; they may come from a transplant donor. This chain connects TRBV7-2 to TRBJ1-4, with TRBD1 as a possible D gene (5 bases). Material for sequencing was blood, either unsorted or a sorted T cell fraction (not recorded which). CDR3 in amino acids: CASSYPGTHNEKLFF. The CDR3 DNA sequence: TGTGCCAGCAGCTACCCCGGGACCCATAATGAAAAACTGTTTTTT.